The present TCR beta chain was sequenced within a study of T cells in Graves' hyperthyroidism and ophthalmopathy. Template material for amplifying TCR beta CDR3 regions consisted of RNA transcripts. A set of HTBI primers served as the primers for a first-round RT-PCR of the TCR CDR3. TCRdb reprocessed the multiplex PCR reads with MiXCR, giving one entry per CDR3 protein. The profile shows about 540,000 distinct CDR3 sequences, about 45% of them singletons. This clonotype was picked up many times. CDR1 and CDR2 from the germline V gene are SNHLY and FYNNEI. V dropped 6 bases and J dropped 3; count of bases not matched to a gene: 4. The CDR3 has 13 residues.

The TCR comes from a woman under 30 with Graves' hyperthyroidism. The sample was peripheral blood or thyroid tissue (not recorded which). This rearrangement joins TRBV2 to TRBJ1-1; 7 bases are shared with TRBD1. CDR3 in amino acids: CASRPGQYTEAFF. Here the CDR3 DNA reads TGTGCCAGCAGGCCGGGACAGTACACTGAAGCTTTCTTT.